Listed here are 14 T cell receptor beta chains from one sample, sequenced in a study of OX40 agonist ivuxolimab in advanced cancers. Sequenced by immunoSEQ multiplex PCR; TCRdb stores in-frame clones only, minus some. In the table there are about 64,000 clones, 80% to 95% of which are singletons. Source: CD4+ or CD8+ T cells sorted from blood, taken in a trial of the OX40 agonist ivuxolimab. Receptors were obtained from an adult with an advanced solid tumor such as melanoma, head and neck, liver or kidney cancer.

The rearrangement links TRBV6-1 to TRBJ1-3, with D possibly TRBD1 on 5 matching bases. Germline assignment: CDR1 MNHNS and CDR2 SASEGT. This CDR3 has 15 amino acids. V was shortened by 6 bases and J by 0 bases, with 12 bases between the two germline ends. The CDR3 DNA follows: TGTGCCAGCAGGGGGCAAGCAATCTCTGGAAACACCATATATTTT. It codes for CASRGQAISGNTIYF.

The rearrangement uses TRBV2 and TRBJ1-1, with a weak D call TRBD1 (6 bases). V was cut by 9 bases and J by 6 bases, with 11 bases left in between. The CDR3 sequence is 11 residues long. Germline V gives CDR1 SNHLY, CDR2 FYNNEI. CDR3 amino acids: CARQGGSEAFF. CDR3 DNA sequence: TGTGCCAGACAGGGTGGATCTGAAGCTTTCTTT.

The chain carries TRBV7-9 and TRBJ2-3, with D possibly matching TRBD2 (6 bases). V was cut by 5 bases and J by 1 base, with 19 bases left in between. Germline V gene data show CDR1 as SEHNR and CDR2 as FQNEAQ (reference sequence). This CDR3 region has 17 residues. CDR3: CASSLLGSGLGTDTQYF. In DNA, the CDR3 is TGTGCCAGCAGCCTACTCGGGAGCGGGCTTGGCACAGATACGCAGTATTTT. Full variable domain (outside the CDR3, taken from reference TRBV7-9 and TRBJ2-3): DTGVSQNPRHKITKRGQNVTFRCDPISEHNRLYWYRQTLGQGPEFLTYFQNEAQLEKSRLLSDRFSAERPKGSFSTLEIQRTEQGDSAMYLCASSLLGSGLGTDTQYFGPGTRLTVL.

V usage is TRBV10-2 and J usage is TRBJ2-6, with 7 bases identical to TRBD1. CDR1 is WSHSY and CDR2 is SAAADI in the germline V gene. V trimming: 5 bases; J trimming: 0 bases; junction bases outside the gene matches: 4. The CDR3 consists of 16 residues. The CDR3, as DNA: TGCGCCAGCAGTTGGGACAGAAGCTCTGGGGCCAACGTCCTGACTTTC. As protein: CASSWDRSSGANVLTF.

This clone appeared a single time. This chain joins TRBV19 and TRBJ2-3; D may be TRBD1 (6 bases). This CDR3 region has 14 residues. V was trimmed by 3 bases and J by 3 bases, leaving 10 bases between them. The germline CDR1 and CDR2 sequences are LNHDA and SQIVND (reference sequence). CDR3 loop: CASSISQGTDTQYF. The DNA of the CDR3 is TGTGCCAGTAGTATCTCCCAGGGGACAGATACGCAGTATTTT.

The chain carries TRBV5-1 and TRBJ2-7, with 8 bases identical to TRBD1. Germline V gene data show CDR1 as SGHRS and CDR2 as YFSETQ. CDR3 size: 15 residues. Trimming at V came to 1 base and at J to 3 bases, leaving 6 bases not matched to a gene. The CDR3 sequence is CASSLSAGGSYEQYF. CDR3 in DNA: TGCGCCAGCAGCTTGTCGGCAGGGGGCAGCTACGAGCAGTACTTC.

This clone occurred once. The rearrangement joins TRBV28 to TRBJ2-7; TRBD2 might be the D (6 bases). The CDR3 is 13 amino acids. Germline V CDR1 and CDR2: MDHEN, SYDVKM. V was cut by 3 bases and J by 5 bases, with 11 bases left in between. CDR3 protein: CASSFLGGNEQYF. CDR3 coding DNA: TGTGCCAGCAGTTTTTTGGGGGGTAACGAGCAGTACTTC.

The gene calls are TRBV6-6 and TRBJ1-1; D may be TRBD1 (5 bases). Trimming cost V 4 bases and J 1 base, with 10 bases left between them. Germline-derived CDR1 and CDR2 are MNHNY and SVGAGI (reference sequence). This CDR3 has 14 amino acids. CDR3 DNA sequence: TGTGCCAGCAGTTGGGGACGGCCGAACACTGAAGCTTTCTTT. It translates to CASSWGRPNTEAFF.

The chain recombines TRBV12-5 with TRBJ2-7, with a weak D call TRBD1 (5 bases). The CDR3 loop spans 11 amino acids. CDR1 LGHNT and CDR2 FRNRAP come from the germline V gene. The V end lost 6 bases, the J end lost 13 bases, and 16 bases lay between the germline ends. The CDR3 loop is CASGNTREIYF. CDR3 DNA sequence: TGTGCTAGTGGAAATACCAGGGAAATTTACTTC. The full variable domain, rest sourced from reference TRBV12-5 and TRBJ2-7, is DARVTQTPRHKVTEMGQEVTMRCQPILGHNTVFWYRQTMMQGLELLAYFRNRAPLDDSGMPKDRFSAEMPDATLATLKIQPSEPRDSAVYFCASGNTREIYFGPGTRLTVT.

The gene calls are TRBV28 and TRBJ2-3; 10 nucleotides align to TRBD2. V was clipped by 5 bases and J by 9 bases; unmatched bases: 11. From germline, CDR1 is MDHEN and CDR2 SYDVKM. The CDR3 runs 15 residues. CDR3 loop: CASSPVVAGGGTQYF. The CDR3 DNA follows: TGTGCCAGCAGTCCGGTGGTAGCGGGAGGAGGAACGCAGTATTTT.

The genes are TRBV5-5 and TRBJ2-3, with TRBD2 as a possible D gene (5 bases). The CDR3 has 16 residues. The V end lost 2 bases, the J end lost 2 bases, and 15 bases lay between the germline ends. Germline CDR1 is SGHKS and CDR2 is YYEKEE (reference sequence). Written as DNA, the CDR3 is TGTGCCAGCAGCTTTCGAATACCAGCGGCCACAGATACGCAGTATTTT. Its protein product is CASSFRIPAATDTQYF.

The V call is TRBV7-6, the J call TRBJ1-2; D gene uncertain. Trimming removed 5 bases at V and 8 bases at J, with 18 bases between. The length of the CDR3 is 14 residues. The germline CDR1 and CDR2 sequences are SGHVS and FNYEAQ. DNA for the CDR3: TGTGCCAGCAGCGTCGACGCCGGGTGGACCGGCTACACCTTC. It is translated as CASSVDAGWTGYTF.

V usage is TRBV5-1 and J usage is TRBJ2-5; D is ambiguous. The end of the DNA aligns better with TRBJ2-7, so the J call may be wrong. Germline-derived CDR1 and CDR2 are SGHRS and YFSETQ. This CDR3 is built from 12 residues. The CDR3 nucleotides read TGCGCCAGCAGCAACCCCTCCGGCGAGCAGTACTTC. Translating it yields CASSNPSGEQYF.

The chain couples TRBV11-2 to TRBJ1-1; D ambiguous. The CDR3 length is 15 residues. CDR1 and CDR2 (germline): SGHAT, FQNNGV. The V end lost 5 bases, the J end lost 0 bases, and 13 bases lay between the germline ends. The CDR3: CASSPGTALNTEAFF. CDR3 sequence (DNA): TGTGCCAGCAGCCCTGGTACGGCCTTGAACACTGAAGCTTTCTTT. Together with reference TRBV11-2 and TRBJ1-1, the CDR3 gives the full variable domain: EAGVAQSPRYKIIEKRQSVAFWCNPISGHATLYWYQQILGQGPKLLIQFQNNGVVDDSQLPKDRFSAERLKGVDSTLKIQPAKLEDSAVYLCASSPGTALNTEAFFGQGTRLTVV.